This T cell receptor beta chain originates from a study of breast tumors, draining lymph nodes, adjacent tissues. The CDR3 extends over 12 amino acids. CDR1 is SGHVS and CDR2 is FNYEAQ in the germline V gene. The V end was cut by 2 bases, the J end by 7 bases, with 6 bases between. Overall study results and limits: Tumors had less TCR diversity than lymph nodes, more than nontumor tissue. Tumor T cell lymph node origin was a supported hypothesis, not proven.

TCRdb processed the multiplex PCR reads anew with MiXCR; each CDR3 protein has one entry. Among about 31,000 distinct CDR3 sequences listed, approximately 63% were seen once. The table lists this clonotype with a count of one. Its antigen is unidentified. Sequencing used breast tumor tissue. This clonotype originated in a female donor with breast cancer. Some clones in this sample may be carry-over from other donors' samples. The chain joins TRBV7-6 to TRBJ2-1; D not certain. CDR3 DNA: TGTGCCAGCAGCTTACAAGGGAATGAGCAGTTCTTC. This encodes CASSLQGNEQFF.